This T cell receptor beta chain was profiled in a study of T cells in Graves' hyperthyroidism and ophthalmopathy. The germline V and J ends were trimmed by 7 bases and 7 bases, with 19 bases remaining between them. The CDR3 length is 14 residues. Template material for amplifying TCR beta CDR3 regions consisted of RNA transcripts. The primer set for the first-round RT-PCR of the TCR CDR3 was HTBI. A single record per CDR3 protein comes from TCRdb applying MiXCR to the multiplex PCR reads. The sample consists of 350,000 to 400,000 distinct CDR3 sequences, 15% to 20% of them appearing once. Comments on this clonotype: Its antigen is unidentified.

Study-level points and caveats: Most clonotypes expanded in the thyroid (above 0.001) were also present in blood.

Among the patients, aged 18 to 65, hyperthyroidism was newly diagnosed and had lasted under 2 months. The PBMCs were taken from 10 ml of fresh peripheral blood. The specimen sequenced was blood. This chain links TRBV12-3 or TRBV12-4 with TRBJ1-2, with D possibly being TRBD1 (5 bases). This clonotype was sampled from a woman aged 18-30 years with Graves' hyperthyroidism. The CDR3, as DNA: TGTGCCAGCAACCACGGGACGGGAGAGGGTGGCTACACCTTC. It encodes CASNHGTGEGGYTF.